The sequence of this T cell receptor beta chain was determined in a study of blood T cell repertoires in COVID-19. Looking at the study overall: Specimens from acute and convalescent COVID-19 originated in the United States, Italy and Spain. T cells, B-cell-depleted T cells, or PBMCs supplied cDNA or gDNA.

CDR3 length: 14 residues. CDR1 is SGDLS and CDR2 is YYNGEE in the germline V gene. V trimming: 4 bases; J trimming: 0 bases; junction bases outside the gene matches: 3. Authors' methods: Researchers report that nucleated cell counts were estimated from reference gene primer amplification. Libraries were prepared by immunoSEQ multiplex PCR; TCRdb keeps only in-frame clonotypes and omits some of them. The D gene and trimming were derived from the DNA, and the V and J assignments and clone size from that table. The table lists 200,000 to 300,000 clones, around 84% of them singletons. The sample comprised peripheral blood. This TCR was sampled from a man aged 55 to 69 with acute or convalescent COVID-19. The chain links TRBV9 to TRBJ1-1; 7 bases are a match to TRBD1. The CDR3, as DNA: TGTGCCAGCAGCTCGGGACAGTTGAACACTGAAGCTTTCTTT. Encoded protein: CASSSGQLNTEAFF.